This paragraph covers one TCR beta chain sequence. The CDR3 is made up of 14 amino acids. The V and J ends lost 1 base and 4 bases, in that order; junction bases with no gene match: 5. From germline, CDR1 is GTSNPN and CDR2 SVGIG (reference sequence). These data belong to a study of blood T cell repertoires in COVID-19. Overall study: Samples taken during acute and convalescent COVID-19 were collected in the United States, Italy and Spain.

The repertoire was sequenced with immunoSEQ multiplex PCR; TCRdb's copy has only in-frame clones and lacks some. The table lists 300,000 to 350,000 clones, nearly 90% of them singletons. Which cohort a participant joined came from the clinical history participants gave. This chain uses TRBV30 with TRBJ2-5; 8 bases agree with TRBD1. Sample: PBMCs or T cells enriched from blood (not recorded which). The sequence was collected from a woman under 30 with acute COVID-19. As DNA, the CDR3 is TGTGCCTGGAGTGGACAGGGGTACGGAGAGACCCAGTACTTC. It translates to CAWSGQGYGETQYF. The full variable domain, rest sourced from reference TRBV30 and TRBJ2-5, is SQTIHQWPATLVQPVGSPLSLECTVEGTSNPNLYWYRQAAGRGLQLLFYSVGIGQISSEVPQNLSASRPQDRQFILSSKKLLLSDSGFYLCAWSGQGYGETQYFGPGTRLLVL.